These 24 T cell receptor beta chains were sequenced from one sample in a study of cytomegalovirus exposure and HLA in healthy donors. 13 Jbeta primers and 60 Vbeta primers were used for the PCR. This table comes from immunoSEQ multiplex PCR, and its TCRdb copy is limited to in-frame clones, with some not included. The sample has 150,000 to 200,000 clones, 60% to 85% seen once. The sequenced sample consisted of PBMCs. The receptor source for this set is a female donor in good health and CMV-seronegative.

The CDR3 loop is CASSYRTSGGIYEQYF. CDR3 coding DNA: TGTGCCAGCAGTTACAGGACTAGCGGGGGCATCTACGAGCAGTACTTC. The J gene is TRBJ2-7, the V gene TRBV6-5, with 13 bases matching TRBD2. The trim removed 2 bases at V and 3 bases at J, leaving 4 bases unmatched. CDR1 is MNHEY and CDR2 is SVGAGI in the germline V gene. CDR3 length: 16 amino acids.

The rearrangement uses TRBV28 and TRBJ2-5; D may be TRBD2 (6 bases). Germline V CDR1 and CDR2: MDHEN, SYDVKM. This CDR3 spans 14 amino acids. V was trimmed by 7 bases and J by 0 bases, leaving 12 bases between them. In DNA, the CDR3 is TGTGCCAGCACCGCCGGCGGGGACCAAGAGACCCAGTACTTC. Its protein product is CASTAGGDQETQYF.

As DNA, the CDR3 is TGTGCCAGCAGCTTAGGTTTAGGGCAGGGGTTCTACGAGCAGTACTTC. The encoded protein is CASSLGLGQGFYEQYF. The gene calls are TRBV11-2 and TRBJ2-7; perhaps TRBD1 as D (6 bases). Trimming removed 1 base at V and 3 bases at J, with 16 bases between. Germline V lookup: CDR1 SGHAT, CDR2 FQNNGV. The CDR3 is 16 amino acids.

The V gene is TRBV19, the J gene TRBJ2-3; TRBD2 matches at 11 bases. Germline loops: CDR1 LNHDA, CDR2 SQIVND (reference sequence). The CDR3 extends over 15 amino acids. Unmatched junction bases numbered 6, after V lost 7 bases and J lost 3 bases. The CDR3 DNA sequence: TGTGCCAGTAAGACCCTAGCGGGGGGAACAGATACGCAGTATTTT. It yields the protein CASKTLAGGTDTQYF.

The chain recombines TRBV9 with TRBJ1-5; no definite D call. The ends were cut back, 4 bases at V and 0 bases at J, with 8 bases in the middle. Germline V gene lookup returns CDR1 SGDLS and CDR2 YYNGEE. CDR3 length: 14 residues. CDR3 DNA: TGTGCCAGCAGCCCCGGGATTAGCAATCAGCCCCAGCATTTT. Amino acids: CASSPGISNQPQHF.

The J gene is TRBJ1-2, the V gene TRBV15; weak D call: TRBD1 (6 bases). Germline lookup yields CDR1 LNHNV and CDR2 YYDKDF (reference sequence). Between the trimmed V and J ends, which lost 0 bases and 0 bases, there was a span of 14 bases. This CDR3 has 17 residues. Here the CDR3 reads CATSRDRTVLSNYGYTF. CDR3 nucleotides: TGTGCCACCAGCAGAGATCGGACAGTCCTCTCTAACTATGGCTACACCTTC.

The chain has TRBV9 and TRBJ1-6; D is unclear. V was trimmed by 0 bases and J by 10 bases, leaving 14 bases between them. CDR1 and CDR2 from the germline V gene are SGDLS and YYNGEE. CDR3 length: 15 residues. CDR3 region: CASSVAAEAGSPLHF. The CDR3 bases are TGTGCCAGCAGCGTAGCCGCCGAGGCCGGATCACCCCTCCACTTT.

The chain carries TRBV4-3 and TRBJ1-1; 7 nucleotides line up with TRBD1. This CDR3 is 15 amino acids long. Per germline, CDR1 LGHNA and CDR2 YSLEER. Unmatched junction bases numbered 5, after V lost 0 bases and J lost 4 bases. Written as DNA, the CDR3 is TGCGCCAGCAGCCAAGATACCCAGGGGGGCACTGAAGCTTTCTTT. Amino acids: CASSQDTQGGTEAFF.

The CDR3 spells CASSKRTERNSPLHF. CDR3 DNA: TGTGCCAGCAGCAAGCGGACTGAGAGGAATTCACCCCTCCACTTT. V and J are TRBV21-1 and TRBJ1-6. TRBV21-1 is a recognized pseudogene. The CDR3 is 15 residues long.

This clone showed up just once. This chain links TRBV7-8 with TRBJ2-7; 8 positions agree with TRBD1. Trimming took 1 base from V and 4 from J; bases not matched to a gene: 6. From germline, CDR1 is SGHVS and CDR2 FQNEAQ. The CDR3 totals 15 residues. CDR3 residues: CASSLVPGQGYEQYF. Written as DNA, the CDR3 is TGTGCCAGCAGCTTAGTACCTGGACAGGGATACGAGCAGTACTTC. Combining the CDR3 with reference TRBV7-8 and TRBJ2-7 gives the whole variable domain GAGVSQSPRYKVAKRGQDVALRCDPISGHVSLFWYQQALGQGPEFLTYFQNEAQLDKSGLPSDRFFAERPEGSVSTLKIQRTQQEDSAVYLCASSLVPGQGYEQYFGPGTRLTVT.

As regards this clone: A junction boundary mismatches the germline segment, possibly from a read error. The sample carries other DNA sequences with the same CDR3. The V and J genes are TRBV2 and TRBJ2-3, with TRBD2 identical over 14 bases. The CDR3 extends over 16 amino acids. CDR1 is SNHLY, CDR2 FYNNEI, per germline. CDR3 in amino acids: CASPRWTSGRTDTQYF. DNA for the CDR3: TGTGCCAGCCCGCGATGGACTAGCGGGAGGACAGACACGCAGTATTTT. The full variable domain, its missing parts supplied by reference TRBV2 and TRBJ2-3, is EPEVTQTPSHQVTQMGQEVILRCVPISNHLYFYWYRQILGQKVEFLVSFYNNEISEKSEIFDDQFSVERPDGSNFTLKIRSTKLEDSAMYFCASPRWTSGRTDTQYFGPGTRLTVL.

This clone was counted between two and nine times. This chain's CDR3 is CASSSSAGELFF. DNA for the CDR3: TGTGCCAGCAGCTCGTCTGCCGGGGAGCTGTTTTTT. The chain links TRBV7-9 to TRBJ2-2; D gene uncertain. V gave up 4 bases and J gave up 6 bases, with 6 bases separating them. The CDR3 covers 12 residues. Germline V gene lookup returns CDR1 SEHNR and CDR2 FQNEAQ (reference sequence). The entire variable domain, with the rest obtained from reference TRBV7-9 and TRBJ2-2, is as follows: DTGVSQNPRHKITKRGQNVTFRCDPISEHNRLYWYRQTLGQGPEFLTYFQNEAQLEKSRLLSDRFSAERPKGSFSTLEIQRTEQGDSAMYLCASSSSAGELFFGEGSRLTVL.

To note about this clone: This CDR3 is also generated by other DNA sequences in the sample. The chain has TRBV28 and TRBJ1-1; 11 nucleotides agree with TRBD1. Germline lookup yields CDR1 MDHEN and CDR2 SYDVKM. Germline trimming cut 7 bases from V and 1 base from J; bases unmatched to any gene: 5. This CDR3 region has 15 residues. CDR3 sequence reads: CASIGQGAGNTEAFF. The CDR3 coding sequence is TGTGCCAGCATCGGACAGGGGGCCGGGAACACTGAAGCTTTCTTT.

V usage is TRBV28 and J usage is TRBJ1-4, with D possibly matching TRBD1 (5 bases). The CDR3 is 15 residues long. Germline V gives CDR1 MDHEN, CDR2 SYDVKM. The V end was cut by 5 bases, the J end by 3 bases, with 13 bases between. Here the CDR3 DNA reads TGTGCCAGCAGTCCCCGGGGGAAGTCTAATGAAAAACTGTTTTTT. It encodes CASSPRGKSNEKLFF.

This chain uses TRBV9 with TRBJ1-3; maybe TRBD1 (5 bases). The germline V gene encodes CDR1 SGDLS and CDR2 YYNGEE. Deletions cut 2 bases from V and 0 bases from J, with 18 bases between. The CDR3 runs 18 residues. The CDR3 DNA reads as TGTGCCAGCAGCGTCGCGGATTGGGCGGGACTCTCTGGAAACACCATATATTTT. Protein product: CASSVADWAGLSGNTIYF.

This clone has a handful of counts. This chain uses TRBV4-3 with TRBJ1-5, with D perhaps TRBD1 (6 bases). Germline-derived CDR1 and CDR2 are LGHNA and YSLEER. The CDR3 loop spans 15 amino acids. The V gene lost 5 bases and the J gene lost 2 bases, with 13 bases spanning the gap. The DNA for the CDR3 is TGCGCCAGCAGCGCCGGGGCAGGGGGCAATCAGCCCCAGCATTTT. Translating gives CASSAGAGGNQPQHF.

V and J are TRBV9 and TRBJ2-7; 7 bases are shared with TRBD2. The CDR3 runs to 15 residues. V trimming: 0 bases; J trimming: 6 bases; junction bases outside the gene matches: 9. The germline V gene encodes CDR1 SGDLS and CDR2 YYNGEE. For the CDR3, the DNA is TGTGCCAGCAGCGTAGCTTTGGCTAGCGGTGTCGAGCAGTACTTC. Protein product: CASSVALASGVEQYF.

This chain links TRBV30 with TRBJ1-1; 8 bases fit TRBD1. The CDR3 runs to 14 residues. V trimming: 0 bases; J trimming: 5 bases; junction bases outside the gene matches: 5. Germline loops: CDR1 GTSNPN, CDR2 SVGIG (reference sequence). CDR3 nucleotides: TGTGCCTGGAGTGTATTACAGGGGGAAACTGAAGCTTTCTTT. Amino acids: CAWSVLQGETEAFF.

The V call is TRBV7-3, the J call TRBJ2-1; no reliable D call. The CDR3 has 16 amino acids. V was clipped by 0 bases and J by 1 base, with 10 bases between them. Germline CDR1 is SGHTA and CDR2 is FQGTGA. The CDR3 DNA reads as TGTGCCAGCAGCTTAACTAGCATCATTTCCTACAATGAGCAGTTCTTC. This encodes CASSLTSIISYNEQFF.

V usage is TRBV19 and J usage is TRBJ1-2; D not resolved. V gave up 7 bases and J gave up 1 base, with 13 bases separating them. The germline CDR1 and CDR2 sequences are LNHDA and SQIVND (reference sequence). The CDR3 contains 14 residues. The CDR3 nucleotides are TGTGCCAGTACCAGCGAGGGCTATAACTATGGCTACACCTTC. This gives the protein CASTSEGYNYGYTF.

The chain employs TRBV18 and TRBJ2-7; D is possibly TRBD1 (5 bases). V shed 2 bases and J shed 3 bases, with 8 bases lying between them. The germline CDR1 and CDR2 sequences are KGHSH and LQKENI. This CDR3 spans 13 amino acids. In DNA, the CDR3 is TGTGCCAGCTCACCAGGGGCCAACTACGAGCAGTACTTC. Translating it yields CASSPGANYEQYF.

The chain combines TRBV6-1 with TRBJ1-1, with 10 bases that match TRBD1. Germline CDR1 MNHNS, CDR2 SASEGT. Unmatched junction bases numbered 10, after V lost 6 bases and J lost 3 bases. The CDR3 extends over 16 amino acids. Here the CDR3 reads CASSERLGTGDTEAFF. CDR3 DNA sequence: TGTGCCAGCAGCGAAAGGTTGGGGACAGGGGACACTGAAGCTTTCTTT.

J is TRBJ1-2 and V is TRBV18; TRBD1 aligns across 7 bases. The V gene end was trimmed by 3 bases and the J gene end by 3 bases; junction bases not matched to a gene: 10. In germline, CDR1 is KGHSH, CDR2 LQKENI. This CDR3 comprises 16 residues. CDR3 loop: CASSPRTGPIDYGYTF. DNA of the CDR3: TGTGCCAGCTCACCTCGGACAGGACCGATCGACTATGGCTACACCTTC.

This rearrangement joins TRBV7-3 to TRBJ2-2; 7 bases match TRBD2. The CDR3 sequence is 14 residues long. The junction had 0 bases not matched to a gene; V was cut back by 4 bases and J by 1 base. Germline loops: CDR1 SGHTA, CDR2 FQGTGA. CDR3 amino acids: CASSSGGNTGELFF. The DNA for the CDR3 is TGTGCCAGCAGCTCGGGGGGGAACACCGGGGAGCTGTTTTTT.